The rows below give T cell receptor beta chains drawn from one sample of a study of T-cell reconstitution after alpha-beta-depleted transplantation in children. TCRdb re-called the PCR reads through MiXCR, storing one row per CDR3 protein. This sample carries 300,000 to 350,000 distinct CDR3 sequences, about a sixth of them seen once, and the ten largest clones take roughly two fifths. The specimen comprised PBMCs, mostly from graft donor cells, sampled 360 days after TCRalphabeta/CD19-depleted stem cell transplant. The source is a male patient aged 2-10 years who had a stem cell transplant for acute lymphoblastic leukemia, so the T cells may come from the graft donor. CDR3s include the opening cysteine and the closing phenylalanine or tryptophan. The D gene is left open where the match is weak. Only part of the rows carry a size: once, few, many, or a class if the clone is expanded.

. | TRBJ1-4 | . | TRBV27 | TGTGCCAGCAGTTCACTACAGGTTCGGGGTAATGAAAAACTGTTTTTT | CASSSLQVRGNEKLFF
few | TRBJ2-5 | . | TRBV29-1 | TGCAGCGTTGAGCCAGGACTCCAAGAGACCCAGTACTTC | CSVEPGLQETQYF
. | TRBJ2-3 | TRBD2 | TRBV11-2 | TGTGCCAGCAATCCACGCCCGGGACTAGCGGGAGAATGGGATACGCAGTATTTT | CASNPRPGLAGEWDTQYF
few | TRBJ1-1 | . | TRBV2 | TGTGCCAGCAGTGATAGGAGGATGAACACTGAAGCTTTCTTT | CASSDRRMNTEAFF
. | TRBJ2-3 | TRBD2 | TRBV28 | TGTGCCAGCAGTTCCGTGATGGCGGGAGGGACAGATACGCAGTATTTT | CASSSVMAGGTDTQYF
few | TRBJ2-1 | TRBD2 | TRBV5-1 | TGCGCCAGCACGGACACTAGCGGCTACAATGAGCAGTTCTTC | CASTDTSGYNEQFF
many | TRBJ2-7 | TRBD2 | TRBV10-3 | TGTGCCATCAGTGCTTCGGGACTAGCGAGCTCCTACGAGCAGTACTTC | CAISASGLASSYEQYF
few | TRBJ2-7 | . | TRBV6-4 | TGTGCCACCCCCCGAAAAAGGTCCTCCTCCTACGAGCAGTACTTC | CATPRKRSSSYEQYF
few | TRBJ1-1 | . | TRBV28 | TGTGCCAGCAGAGTAGGACCGCCGAACACTGAAGCTTTCTTT | CASRVGPPNTEAFF
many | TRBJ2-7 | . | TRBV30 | TGTGCCTGGAGTGTAAAGGCAGGGGCCTACGAGCAGTACTTC | CAWSVKAGAYEQYF
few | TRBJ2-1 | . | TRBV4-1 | TGCGCCAGCAGCCAACCCCCGGGACACGGCTACAATGAGCAGTTCTTC | CASSQPPGHGYNEQFF
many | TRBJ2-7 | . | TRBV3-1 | TGTGCCAGCAGTCAGGGCCGCTACGAGCAGTACTTC | CASSQGRYEQYF
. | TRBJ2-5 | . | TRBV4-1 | TGCGCCAGCAGCCAAGATCGACACCCAGAGACCCAGTACTTC | CASSQDRHPETQYF
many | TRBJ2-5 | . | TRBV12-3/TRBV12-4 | TGTGCCAGCAGTCCAGGGCTCGGGGAGACCCAGTACTTC | CASSPGLGETQYF
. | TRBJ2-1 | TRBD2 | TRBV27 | TGTGCCAGCAGTTTATATCTAGCGGTAATAAATGAGCAGTTCTTC | CASSLYLAVINEQFF
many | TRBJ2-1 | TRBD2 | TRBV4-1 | TGCGCCAGCAGCCAAGTGGTGGGCCTAGCGGAGTACAATGAGCAGTTCTTC | CASSQVVGLAEYNEQFF
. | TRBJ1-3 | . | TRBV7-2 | TGTGCCAGCAGCTTAGGAGGGGTGGCTGGAAACACCATATATTTT | CASSLGGVAGNTIYF
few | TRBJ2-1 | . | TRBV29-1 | TGCAGCGTTGTTTTTGAGCGGATCTCGCACAATGAGCAGTTCTTC | CSVVFERISHNEQFF
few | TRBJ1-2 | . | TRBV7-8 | TGTGCCAGCAGCGATGCGACAGTTGGTGGCTACACCTTC | CASSDATVGGYTF
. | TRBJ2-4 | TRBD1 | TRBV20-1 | TGCGGTGCGACAGGGGTCGACATTCAGTACTTC | CGATGVDIQYF
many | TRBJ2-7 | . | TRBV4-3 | TGCGCCAGCAGCCAAGTGGCGGGACTCTACGAGCAGTACTTC | CASSQVAGLYEQYF
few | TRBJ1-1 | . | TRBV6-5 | TGTGCCAGCAGTTACCGGTACGGGACGGACAAGAGGAACACTGAAGCTTTCTTT | CASSYRYGTDKRNTEAFF
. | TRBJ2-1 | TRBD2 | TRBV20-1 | TGCAGTGGCGAGTCTAGCGGAGCCTACAATGAGCAGTTCTTC | CSGESSGAYNEQFF
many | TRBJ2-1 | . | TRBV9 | TGTGCCAGCAGCGTAGGTCAGGGGGGGCGCTCCTACAATGAGCAGTTCTTC | CASSVGQGGRSYNEQFF
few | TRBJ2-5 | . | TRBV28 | TGTGCCAGCAGTTTAGAATCCCAGGAAGTCCAAGAGACCCAGTACTTC | CASSLESQEVQETQYF
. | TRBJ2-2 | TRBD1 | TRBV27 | TGTGCCAGCAGTGCCCGACAGGGGGCCGACACCGGGGAGCTGTTTTTT | CASSARQGADTGELFF
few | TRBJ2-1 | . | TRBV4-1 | TGCGCCAGCAGCCAAGATCGGCGGGGCTTTGGGAATGAGCAGTTCTTC | CASSQDRRGFGNEQFF